The 6 T cell receptor beta chains below come from one sample, sequenced in a study of shared clonotypes between healthy human individuals. Using immunoSEQ multiplex PCR, the repertoire was profiled, and TCRdb retains in-frame clones only, with some absent. The repertoire holds approximately 2.4 million clones, with approximately 94% as singletons. The sequencing input was naive CD4+ T cells sorted from blood. Subset of the sample: CD45RA+ positively selected. Source of these receptors: a man aged 18 to 30 in good health.

The genes are TRBV5-4 and TRBJ1-1; D gene ambiguous. Germline CDR1 and CDR2: SGHNT and YYREEE (reference sequence). V shed 4 bases and J shed 7 bases, with 14 bases lying between them. The CDR3 contains 13 residues. CDR3 nucleotide sequence: TGTGCCAGCAGCCTCGGAGTTTCCGATGAAGCTTTCTTT. It yields the protein CASSLGVSDEAFF.

The table lists this clone with a few counts. This same CDR3 is encoded by further DNA sequences in the sample. The chain has TRBV4-1 and TRBJ2-3; 9 bases fit TRBD2. Trimming cost V 3 bases and J 1 base; bases outside gene matches: 2. Germline V gives CDR1 MGHRA, CDR2 YSYEKL. CDR3 size: 15 residues. CDR3 sequence (DNA): TGCGCCAGCAGCCAGGGACTAGCAGGCACAGATACGCAGTATTTT. Translation: CASSQGLAGTDTQYF.

Details on this clone: This CDR3 is also generated by other DNA sequences in the sample. V and J are TRBV5-1 and TRBJ1-2; D is undetermined. CDR3 length equals 12 residues. Trimming removed 1 base from V and 6 bases from J, with 7 bases in between. Per the germline V gene, CDR1 is SGHRS and CDR2 is YFSETQ. For the CDR3, the DNA is TGCGCCAGCAGCTTGAGTCAGAATGGCTACACCTTC. Translating it yields CASSLSQNGYTF.

This clone was seen a single time. The V and J genes are TRBV13 and TRBJ2-5; D gene uncertain. The CDR3 covers 12 residues. The V gene's germline CDR1 is PRHDT and CDR2 FYEKMQ (reference sequence). V lost 2 bases to trimming and J lost 7 bases, with 8 bases between them. CDR3 sequence reads: CASSLKGMTQYF. The CDR3 nucleotides are TGTGCCAGCAGCTTAAAGGGTATGACCCAGTACTTC.

V usage is TRBV5-4 and J usage is TRBJ2-7, with 7 nucleotides matching TRBD1. The CDR3 contains 14 residues. CDR1 and CDR2 from the germline V gene are SGHNT and YYREEE (reference sequence). The V gene end was trimmed by 5 bases and the J gene end by 0 bases; junction bases not matched to a gene: 5. CDR3: CASRETGASYEQYF. The DNA for the CDR3 is TGTGCCAGCAGGGAAACAGGGGCCTCCTACGAGCAGTACTTC.

The chain uses TRBV19 and TRBJ1-1; D possibly corresponds to TRBD1 (6 bases). Trimming took 9 bases from V and 1 from J, leaving 12 bases between them. Germline-derived CDR1 and CDR2 are LNHDA and SQIVND (reference sequence). The CDR3 consists of 13 residues. The chain's CDR3 is CASHKTGNTEAFF. The DNA for the CDR3 is TGTGCCAGCCATAAGACAGGGAACACTGAAGCTTTCTTT.